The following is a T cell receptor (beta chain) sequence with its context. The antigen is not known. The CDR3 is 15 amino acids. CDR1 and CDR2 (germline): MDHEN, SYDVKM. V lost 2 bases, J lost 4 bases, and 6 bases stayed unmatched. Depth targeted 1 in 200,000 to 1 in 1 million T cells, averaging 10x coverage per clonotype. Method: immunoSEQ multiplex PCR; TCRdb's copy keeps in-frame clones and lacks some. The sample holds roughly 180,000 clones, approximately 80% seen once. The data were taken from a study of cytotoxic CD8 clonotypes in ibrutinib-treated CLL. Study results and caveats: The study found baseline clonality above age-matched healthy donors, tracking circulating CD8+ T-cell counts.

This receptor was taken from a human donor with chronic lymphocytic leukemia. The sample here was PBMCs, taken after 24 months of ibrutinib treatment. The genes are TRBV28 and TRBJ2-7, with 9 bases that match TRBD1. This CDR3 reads CASSLTGTGRYEQYF. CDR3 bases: TGTGCCAGCAGTTTAACCGGGACAGGGAGATACGAGCAGTACTTC.